The T cell receptor (beta chain) described here comes from a study of preoperative IRX-2 immunotherapy in early breast cancer. CDR1 and CDR2 (germline): SEHNR, FQNEAQ (reference sequence). The ends were cut back, 3 bases at V and 0 bases at J, with 8 bases in the middle. The CDR3 sequence is 14 residues long. TCRdb's table, derived via immunoSEQ multiplex PCR, lists solely in-frame clones and lacks some. Seen here are about 15,000 clones, roughly 90% observed once, and the top ten hold 25% to 35%. This sample's treatment: preoperative locoregional IRX-2 cytokine immunotherapy. The V call is TRBV7-9, the J call TRBJ1-1, with D uncertain. The sequence was collected from a human donor with breast cancer. Sample collection occurred from a patient treated with IRX-2 immunotherapy. The CDR3 loop is CASSLTAMNTEAFF. The CDR3 DNA follows: TGTGCCAGCAGCTTGACGGCAATGAACACTGAAGCTTTCTTT.